The present TCR beta chain was sequenced within a study of Ad26.COV2.S vaccination and SARS-CoV-2 variants. General study findings and limits: CD8+ and CD4+ T cells specific for spike reportedly responded with substantial breadth after vaccination.

As regards this clone: Its matching antigen is unknown.

Noted treatment: about 20 received Ad26.COV2.S at low or high dose, single or two shots; 5 received placebo; per-sample allocation not given. Vaccine and placebo recipients were sampled on day 63 after the first injection. CDR3 length: 15 amino acids. V shed 4 bases and J 10 bases; nucleotides not matched to a gene: 6. Germline CDR1 LGHNT, CDR2 FRNRAP. Here immunoSEQ multiplex PCR was the method, and the copy in TCRdb shows in-frame clones only, minus some. Seen here are some 500,000 clones, roughly 89% observed once, and the top ten hold approximately 2.5%. The TCR comes from a person between 18 and 65 years old who received the Ad26.COV2.S COVID-19 vaccine or a placebo. The J gene is TRBJ1-6, the V gene TRBV12-5; 11 nucleotides match TRBD1. The starting material was peripheral blood, obtained in a trial of Ad26.COV2.S vaccine versus placebo. The CDR3, as DNA: TGTGCTAGTGGTTCGCGGGACAGGGGGTACTCACCCCTCCACTTT. Protein: CASGSRDRGYSPLHF.